This T cell receptor beta chain was captured by sequencing in a study of tumor-infiltrating lymphocytes in oesophageal squamous cell carcinoma. TCRdb reprocessed the PCR reads with MiXCR, giving one entry per CDR3 protein. The repertoire holds 15,000 to 20,000 distinct CDR3 sequences, with 35% to 45% as singletons. Per germline, CDR1 GTSNPN and CDR2 SVGIG (reference sequence). With 3 bases clipped from V and 8 bases from J, the junction kept 4 bases outside the gene matches. The CDR3 has 12 residues. This clonotype was seen more than once but under ten times. The genes are TRBV30 and TRBJ2-1, with 7 bases identical to TRBD2. The sample was esophageal tumor tissue. The receptor comes from a male donor with esophageal squamous cell carcinoma. CDR3 in DNA: TGTGCCTGGAGCATAGCGGGCGATGAGCAGTTCTTC. This encodes CAWSIAGDEQFF.